These T cell receptor beta chains were read from a single sample in a study of response to subunit inactivated influenza vaccine. From the RT-PCR reads, TCRdb called clonotypes with MiXCR, one entry per CDR3 protein. The sample contains approximately 500,000 distinct CDR3 sequences, approximately 13% of which appear only once. Sequences were derived from PBMCs from blood, sampled 35 to 45 days after vaccination. The receptors were gathered from a man in his fifties or sixties who received an inactivated influenza vaccine. Each CDR3 is given with its conserved first and last residue. Each record gives: J gene, V gene, clone size, D gene, CDR3 DNA, CDR3 protein. The D gene is left open where the match is weak. The size of a clone is reported for some rows only, either as once, few or many, or as a class for expanded clones.

>TRBJ2-7|TRBV7-8|few|TRBD2
TGTGCCAGCAGCTCGACTAGCGGGATAGGCTACGAGCAGTACTTC
CASSSTSGIGYEQYF
>TRBJ2-3|TRBV6-5|NA|NA
TGTGCCAGCAGTTATGGACAGCGCCGCACAGATACGCAGTATTTT
CASSYGQRRTDTQYF
>TRBJ1-1|TRBV20-1|many|NA
TGCAGTGCTAGAGACCCGGCGGGGTTTGAAGCTTTCTTT
CSARDPAGFEAFF
>TRBJ2-3|TRBV5-5|NA|NA
TGTGCCAGCAGCTTGGTGGGGGGGCTCAAAGATACGCAGTATTTT
CASSLVGGLKDTQYF
>TRBJ2-1|TRBV7-2|few|TRBD1
TGTGCCAGCAGCTTAGCGATAGGACAGGGCTACAATGAGCAGTTCTTC
CASSLAIGQGYNEQFF
>TRBJ2-1|TRBV3-1|few|NA
TGTGCCAGCAGCCAACCTAGTCCCCCTCGGTACAATGAGCAGTTCTTC
CASSQPSPPRYNEQFF
>TRBJ2-5|TRBV25-1|NA|TRBD2
TGTGCCAGCAGTGATTTGTCAGCGGGACAAGAGACCCAGTACTTC
CASSDLSAGQETQYF
>TRBJ2-7|TRBV10-3|few|NA
TGTGCCATCACCGTATCAGGACGTTCCTACGAGCAGTACTTC
CAITVSGRSYEQYF
>TRBJ2-3|TRBV24-1|few|NA
TGTGCCACCAGTGATTTGGTTCGGGAGAGCACAGATACGCAGTATTTT
CATSDLVRESTDTQYF
>TRBJ1-2|TRBV29-1|NA|NA
TGCAGCGTAGAGACGAAGGGCCGGAACTATGGCTACACCTTC
CSVETKGRNYGYTF
>TRBJ2-5|TRBV20-1|few|TRBD2
TGCAGTGCCAAAAAGGGGGCTAGCGGGGAACAAGAGACCCAGTACTTC
CSAKKGASGEQETQYF
>TRBJ2-7|TRBV5-6|NA|TRBD2
TGTGCCAGCAGCTCCCGGCTAGCGGGAGCTACCTACGAGCAGTACTTC
CASSSRLAGATYEQYF
>TRBJ2-5|TRBV10-3|few|NA
TGTGCCATCAGTGACAGGGTTCAAGAGACCCAGTACTTC
CAISDRVQETQYF
>TRBJ2-1|TRBV20-1|few|NA
TGCAGTGCTAGAGAGGTGGGAGGAAGCTCCTACAATGAGCAGTTCTTC
CSAREVGGSSYNEQFF
>TRBJ1-5|TRBV4-1|NA|NA
TGCGCCAGCAGCCCCCGGAACGGGAATCAGCCCCAGCATTTT
CASSPRNGNQPQHF
>TRBJ2-7|TRBV3-1|NA|NA
TGTGCCAGCAGAGAGCGGGCTAATTCCTACGAGCAGTACTTC
CASRERANSYEQYF
>TRBJ2-7|TRBV4-2|NA|TRBD1
TGTGCCAGCAGCCAAGAAGGGACAGGGAGAAGCGAGCAGTACTTC
CASSQEGTGRSEQYF
>TRBJ2-7|TRBV5-1|few|NA
TGCGCCAGCAGCTCTCCGGGCCGCGGGGAGCAGTACTTC
CASSSPGRGEQYF
>TRBJ2-1|TRBV5-1|many|NA
TGCGCCAGCAGCTTGGCTTATAAGAATGAGCAGTTCTTC
CASSLAYKNEQFF
>TRBJ2-1|TRBV28|NA|TRBD1
TGTGCCAGCAGACGTTACAGGGGGCTATACAATGAGCAGTTCTTC
CASRRYRGLYNEQFF
>TRBJ2-5|TRBV5-6|many|NA
TGTGCCAGCAGCAGGGAACTTGTAGAGACCCAGTACTTC
CASSRELVETQYF
>TRBJ1-4|TRBV18|NA|TRBD1
TGTGCCAGCTCTCCTGTCCCGGGACAGGGTCGAGGAGAAAAACTGTTTTTT
CASSPVPGQGRGEKLFF
>TRBJ2-6|TRBV7-9|NA|TRBD2
TGTGCCAGCAGCTTAGTGACGACGGGAGGGGCCGACGTCCTGACTTTC
CASSLVTTGGADVLTF
>TRBJ1-2|TRBV6-1|many|NA
TGTGCCAGCACCGAGACCCGACCTCAGGGAAGGGGCTACACCTTC
CASTETRPQGRGYTF
>TRBJ1-1|TRBV7-8|many|NA
TGTGCCAGCAGCTTAGGGACATACACTGAAGCTTTCTTT
CASSLGTYTEAFF
>TRBJ1-2|TRBV7-9|few|NA
TGTGCCAGCAGCTTAGGCGTCGCGGTCGGGGGTTCCGGCTACACCTTC
CASSLGVAVGGSGYTF
>TRBJ2-5|TRBV9|few|TRBD1
TGTGCCAGCAGCGAGGGGACAGGGTACTATGTGACCCAGTACTTC
CASSEGTGYYVTQYF
>TRBJ2-3|TRBV7-2|NA|TRBD2
TGTGCCAGCAGCCCCCTGGCGGGAGTCATGGATACGCAGTATTTT
CASSPLAGVMDTQYF
>TRBJ2-2|TRBV11-2|few|NA
TGTGCCAGCAGCCCCCATCGGCTTAGTACCGGGGAGCTGTTTTTT
CASSPHRLSTGELFF
>TRBJ1-5|TRBV6-2/TRBV6-3|NA|NA
TGTGCCAGCAGTTATATGCTGGGGGGAAATCAGCCCCAGCATTTT
CASSYMLGGNQPQHF
>TRBJ2-2|TRBV10-3|NA|TRBD1
TGTGCCATCAGTTGGACAGGGGACGGAACCGGGGAGCTGTTTTTT
CAISWTGDGTGELFF
>TRBJ2-2|TRBV12-3/TRBV12-4|many|NA
TGTGCCAGCAGCCGTGGCACCGGGGAGCTGTTTTTT
CASSRGTGELFF
>TRBJ2-3|TRBV3-1|many|TRBD1
TGTGCCAGCAGCCAAGGCGGACAGGCTACGCAGTATTTT
CASSQGGQATQYF
>TRBJ2-5|TRBV7-2|NA|NA
TGTGCCAGCAGCCCCATGGGGGTGGGAGAGACCCAGTACTTC
CASSPMGVGETQYF
>TRBJ2-1|TRBV20-1|few|NA
TGCAGTGCTAGAGATTTAGTCTCCTACAATGAGCAGTTCTTC
CSARDLVSYNEQFF
>TRBJ2-1|TRBV9|few|NA
TGTGCCAGCAGCGTAGTGGGTGGTAACGTCGGTGAGCAGTTCTTC
CASSVVGGNVGEQFF
>TRBJ2-5|TRBV2|NA|NA
TGTGCCAGCAGTGAATCTGACGTAGAGACCCAGTACTTC
CASSESDVETQYF
>TRBJ2-3|TRBV21-1|NA|NA
TGTGCCAGCAGCAATACGGCGGAACCATACGAAGGGGGGCAGTATTTT
CASSNTAEPYEGGQYF
>TRBJ2-1|TRBV12-3/TRBV12-4|NA|TRBD2
TGTGCCAGCAGTTTGACTAGCGGGGGACCAGAGCAGTTCTTC
CASSLTSGGPEQFF
>TRBJ1-3|TRBV7-2|many|NA
TGTGCCAGCAGAGTTGGCGGGGAAAACACCATATATTTT
CASRVGGENTIYF
>TRBJ2-1|TRBV5-1|few|NA
TGCGCCAGCAGCTCGCCAACTGAAACCCCCGGGGATGAGCAGTTCTTC
CASSSPTETPGDEQFF
>TRBJ2-1|TRBV2|NA|NA
TGTGCCAGCAGTGTACGCAGGGACTCCTACAATGAGCAGTTCTTC
CASSVRRDSYNEQFF
>TRBJ2-3|TRBV20-1|NA|NA
TGCAGTGCCGCGGCTCGGGCTCCTATCACAGATACGCAGTATTTT
CSAAARAPITDTQYF
>TRBJ2-1|TRBV6-2/TRBV6-3|NA|TRBD2
TGTGCCAGCTTTCCGGGACTAGCGGGAGGGCGTGTTGAGCAGTTCTTC
CASFPGLAGGRVEQFF
>TRBJ2-5|TRBV12-3/TRBV12-4|NA|NA
TGTGCCAGCAGTCCCTCGGGCAGCCAAGAGACCCAGTACTTC
CASSPSGSQETQYF
>TRBJ1-4|TRBV2|few|NA
TGTGCCAGCAGTCGGACGGGAGCAACTAATGAAAAACTGTTTTTT
CASSRTGATNEKLFF
>TRBJ2-1|TRBV20-1|NA|TRBD2
TGCAGTGCTAGAGTGGGGACTAGCGGGATAGATGAGCAGTTCTTC
CSARVGTSGIDEQFF
>TRBJ2-7|TRBV5-6|NA|NA
TGTGCCAGCAGCTGGGGAGGGGGCTCCTACGAGCAGTACTTC
CASSWGGGSYEQYF
>TRBJ2-2|TRBV7-3|NA|NA
TGTGCCAGCAGCTCGACAGGGGCGCTAGCGGGAAGTGACACCGGGGAGCTGTTTTTT
CASSSTGALAGSDTGELFF
>TRBJ2-7|TRBV5-1|NA|NA
TGCGCCAGCAGCGTTGGACAGAGAGGCTACGAGCAGTACTTC
CASSVGQRGYEQYF
>TRBJ2-1|TRBV12-3/TRBV12-4|few|TRBD2
TGTGCCAGCAGACTCACTAGCGGGGGGGCCAATGAGCAGTTCTTC
CASRLTSGGANEQFF
>TRBJ2-2|TRBV6-2/TRBV6-3|few|TRBD2
TGTGCCACCAGGCTGGGGGGGAGCACCGGGGAGCTGTTTTTT
CATRLGGSTGELFF
>TRBJ2-2|TRBV29-1|NA|NA
TGCAGCACCCGAAGGGACACCGGGGAGCTGTTTTTT
CSTRRDTGELFF
>TRBJ2-5|TRBV7-7|few|TRBD1
TGTGCCAGCAGCTCAACGATGACAGGGGGCCGGGAGACCCAGTACTTC
CASSSTMTGGRETQYF
>TRBJ2-1|TRBV7-3|NA|TRBD1
TGTGCCAGCAGCTTATCCTGGACAGGGAGATCCAATGAGCAGTTCTTC
CASSLSWTGRSNEQFF
>TRBJ2-7|TRBV10-3|few|TRBD2
TGTGCCATCAGTGATGGACTAGCGGGAATCGGCGAGCAGTACTTC
CAISDGLAGIGEQYF
>TRBJ1-6|TRBV12-3/TRBV12-4|few|NA
TGTGCCAGCAGTTTAGACAGGAGGTCACCCCTCCACTTT
CASSLDRRSPLHF
>TRBJ2-7|TRBV20-1|NA|NA
TGCAGTGCCAAAGGTGTTGGGGGAATCGGGTACGAGCAGTACTTC
CSAKGVGGIGYEQYF
>TRBJ2-4|TRBV15|few|NA
TGTGCCACCAGCAGCGTGGCAGGGGAAAACATTCAGTACTTC
CATSSVAGENIQYF
>TRBJ2-6|TRBV20-1|few|NA
TGCAGTGCTAGAGCCCACTGGGCGACAGGGGCCAACGTCCTGACTTTC
CSARAHWATGANVLTF